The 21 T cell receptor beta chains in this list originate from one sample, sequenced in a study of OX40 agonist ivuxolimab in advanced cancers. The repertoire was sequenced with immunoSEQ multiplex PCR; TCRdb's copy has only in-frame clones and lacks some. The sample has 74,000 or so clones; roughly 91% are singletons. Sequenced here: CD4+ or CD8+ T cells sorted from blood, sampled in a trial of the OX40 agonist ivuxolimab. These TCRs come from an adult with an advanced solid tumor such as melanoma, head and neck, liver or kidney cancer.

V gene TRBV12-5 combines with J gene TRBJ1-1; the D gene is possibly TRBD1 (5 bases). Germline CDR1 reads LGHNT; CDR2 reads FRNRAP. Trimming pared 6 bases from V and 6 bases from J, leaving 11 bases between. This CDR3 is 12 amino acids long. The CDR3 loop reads CASGREGAEAFF. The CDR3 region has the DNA TGTGCTAGTGGCAGGGAGGGAGCTGAAGCTTTCTTT.

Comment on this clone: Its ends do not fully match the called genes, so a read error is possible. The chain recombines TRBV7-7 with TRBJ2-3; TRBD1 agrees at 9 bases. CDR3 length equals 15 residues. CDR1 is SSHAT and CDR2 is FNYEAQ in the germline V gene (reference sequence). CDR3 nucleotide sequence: TGTGCTAGCAGCTTGCGGGACAGGGTAACAGATACGCAGTATTTT. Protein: CASSLRDRVTDTQYF.

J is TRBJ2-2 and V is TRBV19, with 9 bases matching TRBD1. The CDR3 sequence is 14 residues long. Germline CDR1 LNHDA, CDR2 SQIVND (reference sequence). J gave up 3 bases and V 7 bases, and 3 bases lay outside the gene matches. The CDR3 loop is CASIRTGDTGELFF. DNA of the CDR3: TGTGCCAGTATTAGGACAGGGGACACCGGGGAGCTGTTTTTT.

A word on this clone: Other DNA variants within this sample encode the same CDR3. CDR3 loop: CASSQGLAANTGELFF. DNA for the CDR3: TGTGCCAGCAGCCAAGGGCTAGCAGCCAACACCGGGGAGCTGTTTTTT. The V gene is TRBV4-2, the J gene TRBJ2-2; tentative D call: TRBD2 (5 bases). CDR1 is LGHNA, CDR2 YNFKEQ, per germline. There are 16 residues in the CDR3. Trimming stripped 1 base from V and 2 bases from J, with 11 bases between.

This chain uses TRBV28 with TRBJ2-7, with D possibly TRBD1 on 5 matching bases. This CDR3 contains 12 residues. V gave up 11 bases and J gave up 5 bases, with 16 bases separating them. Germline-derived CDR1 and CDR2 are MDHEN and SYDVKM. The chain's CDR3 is CASSRVGDEQYF. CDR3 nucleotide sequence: TGTGCCTCCAGCAGGGTGGGTGACGAGCAGTACTTC.

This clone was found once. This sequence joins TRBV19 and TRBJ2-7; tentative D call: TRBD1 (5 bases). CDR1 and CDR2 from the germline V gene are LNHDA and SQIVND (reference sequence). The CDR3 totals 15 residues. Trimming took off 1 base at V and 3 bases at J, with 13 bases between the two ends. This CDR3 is CASSIGRTLDYEQYF. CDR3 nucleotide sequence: TGTGCCAGTAGTATAGGGCGGACATTGGACTACGAGCAGTACTTC.

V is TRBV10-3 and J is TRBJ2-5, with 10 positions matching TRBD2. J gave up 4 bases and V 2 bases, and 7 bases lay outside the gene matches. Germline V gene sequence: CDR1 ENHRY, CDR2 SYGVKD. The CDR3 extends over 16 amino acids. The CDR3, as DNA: TGTGCCATCAGTGAGGGTCGAGCGGGAGGGAGAGAGACCCAGTACTTC. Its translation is CAISEGRAGGRETQYF.

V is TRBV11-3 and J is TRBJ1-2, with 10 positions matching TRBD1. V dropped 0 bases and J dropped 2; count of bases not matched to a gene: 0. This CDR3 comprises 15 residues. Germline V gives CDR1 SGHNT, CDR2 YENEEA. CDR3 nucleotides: TGTGCCAGCAGCTTAGAGGGACAGGGGAACTATGGCTACACCTTC. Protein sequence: CASSLEGQGNYGYTF.

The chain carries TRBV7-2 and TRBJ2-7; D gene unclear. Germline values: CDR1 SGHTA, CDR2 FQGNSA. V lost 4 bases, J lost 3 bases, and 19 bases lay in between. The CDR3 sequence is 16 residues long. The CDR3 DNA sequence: TGTGCCAGCAGCTCCCGACTCCTTCTGATGGACTACGAGCAGTACTTC. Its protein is CASSSRLLLMDYEQYF.

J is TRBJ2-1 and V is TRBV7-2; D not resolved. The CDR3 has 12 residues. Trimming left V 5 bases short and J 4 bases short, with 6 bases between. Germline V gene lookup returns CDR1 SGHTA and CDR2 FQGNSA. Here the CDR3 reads CASSPGYNEQFF. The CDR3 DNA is TGTGCCAGCAGCCCGGGTTACAATGAGCAGTTCTTC.

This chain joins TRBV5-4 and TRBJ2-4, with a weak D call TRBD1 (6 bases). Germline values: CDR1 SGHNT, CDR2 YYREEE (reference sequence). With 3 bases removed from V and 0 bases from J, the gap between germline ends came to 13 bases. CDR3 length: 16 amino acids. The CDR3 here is CASSSGQSLAKNIQYF. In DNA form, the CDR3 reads TGTGCCAGCAGCTCTGGACAGTCTTTAGCCAAAAACATTCAGTACTTC.

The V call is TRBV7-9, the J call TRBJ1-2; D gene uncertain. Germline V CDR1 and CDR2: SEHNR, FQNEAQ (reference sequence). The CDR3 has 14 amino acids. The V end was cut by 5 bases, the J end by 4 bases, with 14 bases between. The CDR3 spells CASSRQTTSYGYTF. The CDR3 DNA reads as TGTGCCAGCAGCCGCCAGACAACGAGCTATGGCTACACCTTC.

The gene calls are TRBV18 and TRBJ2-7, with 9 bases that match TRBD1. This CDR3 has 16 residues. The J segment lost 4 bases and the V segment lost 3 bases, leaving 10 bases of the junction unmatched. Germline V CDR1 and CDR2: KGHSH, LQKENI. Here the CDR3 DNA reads TGTGCCAGCTCACCCCCAGTCACAGGGGGCGCGTACGAGCAGTACTTC. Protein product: CASSPPVTGGAYEQYF. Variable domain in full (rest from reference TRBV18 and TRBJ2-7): NAGVMQNPRHLVRRRGQEARLRCSPMKGHSHVYWYRQLPEEGLKFMVYLQKENIIDESGMPKERFSAEFPKEGPSILRIQQVVRGDSAAYFCASSPPVTGGAYEQYFGPGTRLTVT.

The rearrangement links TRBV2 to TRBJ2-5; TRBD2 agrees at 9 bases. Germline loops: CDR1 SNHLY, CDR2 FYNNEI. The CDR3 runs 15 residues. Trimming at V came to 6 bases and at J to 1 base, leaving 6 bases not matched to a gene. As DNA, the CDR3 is TGTGCCAGCAGCCCAACTAGCGGGTTCCAAGAGACCCAGTACTTC. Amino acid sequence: CASSPTSGFQETQYF.

CDR3 DNA: TGTGCCAGCCGTATGGTGGGGGGCGACTATGGCTACACCTTC. Translating it yields CASRMVGGDYGYTF. This chain connects TRBV6-5 to TRBJ1-2, with a possible D match to TRBD1 (6 bases). Trimming pared 8 bases from V and 3 bases from J, leaving 16 bases between. Germline V CDR1 and CDR2: MNHEY, SVGAGI. This CDR3 is 14 amino acids long.

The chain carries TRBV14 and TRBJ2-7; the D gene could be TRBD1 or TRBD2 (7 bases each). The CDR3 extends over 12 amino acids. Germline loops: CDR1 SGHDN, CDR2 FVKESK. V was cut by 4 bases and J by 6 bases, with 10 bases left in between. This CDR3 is CASSLRGGEQYF. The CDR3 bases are TGTGCCAGCAGCCTCAGGGGGGGCGAGCAGTACTTC.

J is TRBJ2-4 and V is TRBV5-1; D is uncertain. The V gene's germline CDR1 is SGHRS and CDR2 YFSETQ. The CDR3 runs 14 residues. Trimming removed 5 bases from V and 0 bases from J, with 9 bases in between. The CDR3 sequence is CASRIEEAKNIQYF. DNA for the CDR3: TGCGCCAGCAGAATCGAGGAAGCCAAAAACATTCAGTACTTC.

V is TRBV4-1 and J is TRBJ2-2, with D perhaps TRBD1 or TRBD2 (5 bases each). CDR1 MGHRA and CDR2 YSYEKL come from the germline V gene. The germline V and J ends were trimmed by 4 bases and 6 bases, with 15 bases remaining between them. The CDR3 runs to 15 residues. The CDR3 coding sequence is TGCGCCAGCAGCCCCCCCGCCGGGACCCCCGGGGAGCTGTTTTTT. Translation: CASSPPAGTPGELFF.

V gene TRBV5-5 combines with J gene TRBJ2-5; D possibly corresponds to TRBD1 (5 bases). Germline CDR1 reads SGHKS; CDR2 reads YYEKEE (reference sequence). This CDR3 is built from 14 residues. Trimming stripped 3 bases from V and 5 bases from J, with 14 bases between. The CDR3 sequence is CASSSTGPGETQYF. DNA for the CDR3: TGTGCCAGCAGCTCCACAGGACCTGGGGAGACCCAGTACTTC.

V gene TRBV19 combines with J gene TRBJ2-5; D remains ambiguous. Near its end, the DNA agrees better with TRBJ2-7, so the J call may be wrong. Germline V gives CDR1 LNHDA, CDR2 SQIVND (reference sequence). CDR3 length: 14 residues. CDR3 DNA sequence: TGTGCCAGTAGTATAGTCTCGGGCACCTACGAGCAGTACTTC. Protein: CASSIVSGTYEQYF.

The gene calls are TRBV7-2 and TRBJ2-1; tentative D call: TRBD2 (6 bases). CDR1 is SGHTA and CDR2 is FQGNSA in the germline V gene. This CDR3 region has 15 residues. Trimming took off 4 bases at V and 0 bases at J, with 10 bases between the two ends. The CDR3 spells CASSYAGSSYNEQFF. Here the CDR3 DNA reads TGTGCCAGCAGCTACGCGGGAAGCTCCTACAATGAGCAGTTCTTC.